The 12 T cell receptor beta chains below all came from one sample that was sequenced in a study of radiation and T cells in renal cell carcinoma. Described time point: baseline pretreatment blood. The treatment here: 15 Gy SBRT to primary tumor, nephrectomy 4 weeks later. Generated by immunoSEQ multiplex PCR, the TCRdb table keeps only in-frame clones and is missing some. The sample consists of approximately 150,000 clones, around 78% of them appearing once. This sample comprised blood, obtained from a patient whose treatment included radiotherapy and nephrectomy. These receptors all stem from a woman between 50 and 59 years old with renal cell carcinoma.

The V and J genes are TRBV11-2 and TRBJ1-2; perhaps TRBD1 as D (6 bases). The CDR3 totals 13 residues. Per the germline V gene, CDR1 is SGHAT and CDR2 is FQNNGV. V was shortened by 5 bases and J by 8 bases, with 15 bases between the two germline ends. CDR3 in amino acids: CASSPPTGNGYTF. The CDR3 DNA sequence: TGTGCCAGCAGCCCCCCCACAGGGAACGGCTACACCTTC. The whole variable domain, filled in from reference TRBV11-2 and TRBJ1-2, reads EAGVAQSPRYKIIEKRQSVAFWCNPISGHATLYWYQQILGQGPKLLIQFQNNGVVDDSQLPKDRFSAERLKGVDSTLKIQPAKLEDSAVYLCASSPPTGNGYTFGSGTRLTVV.

The rearrangement links TRBV6-4 to TRBJ2-3; D may be TRBD2 (6 bases). Germline V gives CDR1 MRHNA, CDR2 SNTAGT. The CDR3 covers 13 residues. Trimming pared 3 bases from V and 2 bases from J, leaving 6 bases between. The CDR3 loop is CASSERDTDTQYF. In nucleotides, the CDR3 is TGTGCCAGCAGTGAGCGGGACACAGATACGCAGTATTTT.

This clone showed up just once. The genes are TRBV2 and TRBJ1-1; D is perhaps TRBD1 (5 bases). The length of the CDR3 is 15 residues. Per the germline V gene, CDR1 is SNHLY and CDR2 is FYNNEI. Between the trimmed V and J ends, which lost 5 bases and 6 bases, there was a span of 19 bases. CDR3 sequence: CASSRNPGTTAEAFF. In DNA, the CDR3 is TGTGCCAGCAGTCGGAATCCAGGGACGACGGCTGAAGCTTTCTTT.

The chain combines TRBV10-3 with TRBJ1-1, with D perhaps matching TRBD1 (5 bases). The V end lost 3 bases, the J end lost 5 bases, and 13 bases lay between the germline ends. This CDR3 contains 14 residues. Germline CDR1 is ENHRY and CDR2 is SYGVKD. This CDR3 is CAISDTGGGTEAFF. The CDR3 nucleotides read TGTGCCATCAGTGATACGGGGGGTGGGACTGAAGCTTTCTTT.

The chain recombines TRBV30 with TRBJ2-1; D is possibly TRBD2 (5 bases). CDR3 size: 13 residues. Germline CDR1 and CDR2: GTSNPN and SVGIG (reference sequence). Trimming took off 0 bases at V and 10 bases at J, with 13 bases between the two ends. The CDR3 DNA reads as TGTGCCTGGAGTGTACGAGCGGATGGGGAGCAGTTCTTC. Amino acids: CAWSVRADGEQFF.

The J gene is TRBJ2-2, the V gene TRBV19; the D gene is possibly TRBD1 (5 bases). The CDR3 is 14 amino acids. The germline V and J ends were trimmed by 5 bases and 6 bases, with 13 bases remaining between them. Germline V CDR1 and CDR2: LNHDA, SQIVND (reference sequence). The CDR3 is CASSFQGYSGELFF. CDR3 in DNA: TGTGCCAGTAGTTTCCAGGGATATTCCGGGGAGCTGTTTTTT. Complete variable domain (other parts from reference TRBV19 and TRBJ2-2): DGGITQSPKYLFRKEGQNVTLSCEQNLNHDAMYWYRQDPGQGLRLIYYSQIVNDFQKGDIAEGYSVSREKKESFPLTVTSAQKNPTAFYLCASSFQGYSGELFFGEGSRLTVL.

V and J are TRBV28 and TRBJ2-7; D unclear. Germline CDR1 reads MDHEN; CDR2 reads SYDVKM. The CDR3 has 14 residues. The germline V and J ends were trimmed by 5 bases and 3 bases, with 14 bases remaining between them. CDR3 residues: CASSLTQQGYEQYF. The DNA of the CDR3 is TGTGCCAGCAGTCTAACACAGCAAGGCTACGAGCAGTACTTC.

The genes are TRBV7-9 and TRBJ1-2; possibly TRBD1 for D (5 bases). This CDR3 is 15 amino acids long. Germline V lookup: CDR1 SEHNR, CDR2 FQNEAQ (reference sequence). V gave up 1 base and J gave up 0 bases, with 9 bases separating them. The CDR3 is CASSLGGDPNYGYTF. The CDR3 region has the DNA TGTGCCAGCAGCTTAGGCGGGGACCCTAACTATGGCTACACCTTC.

This sequence joins TRBV5-6 and TRBJ2-7; D perhaps matches TRBD2 (6 bases). CDR3 size: 14 residues. CDR1 and CDR2 from the germline V gene are SGHDT and YYEEEE. The ends were cut back, 4 bases at V and 7 bases at J, with 18 bases in the middle. CDR3 DNA sequence: TGTGCCAGCAGCCTCGGAAGGGAGGTAGGTGAGCAGTACTTC. Translated, it gives CASSLGREVGEQYF.

J is TRBJ2-1 and V is TRBV18; 14 bases agree with TRBD2. This CDR3 has 16 amino acids. Germline loops: CDR1 KGHSH, CDR2 LQKENI. Losses at the gene ends were 6 bases for V and 5 bases for J; bases not matched to a gene: 6. In DNA form, the CDR3 reads TGTGCCAGCTCGGGGACTAGCGGGGGCCCTAACAATGAGCAGTTCTTC. This sequence encodes CASSGTSGGPNNEQFF.

This clone was seen just once. The chain is built from TRBV28 and TRBJ2-5; a weak D match, TRBD2 (6 bases). The CDR3 has 14 amino acids. Between the trimmed V and J ends, which lost 1 base and 2 bases, there was a span of 8 bases. Germline lookup yields CDR1 MDHEN and CDR2 SYDVKM. The CDR3 region has the DNA TGTGCCAGCAGTTTATCGGGAGCTCAAGAGACCCAGTACTTC. It yields the protein CASSLSGAQETQYF.

V is TRBV20-1 and J is TRBJ2-4; D remains unclear. The CDR3 has 11 amino acids. Trimming took 1 base from V and 5 from J, leaving 3 bases between them. Per the germline V gene, CDR1 is DFQATT and CDR2 is SNEGSKA (reference sequence). The CDR3 region has the DNA TGCAGTGCTAGAGTGCAAAACATTCAGTACTTC. Residues: CSARVQNIQYF.